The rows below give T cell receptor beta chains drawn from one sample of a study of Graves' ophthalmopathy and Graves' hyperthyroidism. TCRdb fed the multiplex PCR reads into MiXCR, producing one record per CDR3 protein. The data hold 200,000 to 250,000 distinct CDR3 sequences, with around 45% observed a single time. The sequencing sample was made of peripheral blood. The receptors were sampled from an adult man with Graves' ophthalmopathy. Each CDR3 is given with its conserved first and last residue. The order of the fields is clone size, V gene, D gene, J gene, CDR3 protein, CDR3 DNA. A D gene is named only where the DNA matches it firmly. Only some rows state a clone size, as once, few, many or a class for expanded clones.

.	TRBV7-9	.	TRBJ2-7	CASRLPASYEQYF	TGTGCAAGCAGGTTGCCAGCCTCCTACGAGCAGTACTTC
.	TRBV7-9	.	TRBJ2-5	CASSAAGSWGVETQYF	TGTGCCAGCAGCGCAGCCGGTTCTTGGGGTGTAGAGACCCAGTACTTC
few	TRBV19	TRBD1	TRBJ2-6	CASSTDRVGANVLTF	TGTGCCAGTAGTACGGACAGGGTTGGGGCCAACGTCCTGACTTTC
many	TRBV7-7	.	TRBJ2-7	CASSLGDGSYEQYF	TGTGCTAGCAGCTTAGGGGACGGATCCTACGAGCAGTACTTC
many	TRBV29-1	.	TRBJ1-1	CSSGDREAFF	TGCAGCTCCGGTGACAGGGAAGCTTTCTTT
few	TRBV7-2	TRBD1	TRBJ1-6	CASSSTGTGVPLHF	TGTGCCAGCAGCTCAACCGGGACAGGGGTACCCCTCCACTTT
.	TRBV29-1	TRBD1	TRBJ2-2	CSVEVDRGQSGELFF	TGCAGCGTTGAAGTGGACAGGGGGCAGTCCGGGGAGCTGTTTTTT
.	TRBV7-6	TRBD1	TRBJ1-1	CASSLVTGDTEAFF	TGTGCCAGCAGCTTAGTAACAGGGGACACTGAAGCTTTCTTT
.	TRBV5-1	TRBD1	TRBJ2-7	CASSSQGQGDEQYF	TGCGCCAGCAGCTCCCAGGGACAGGGAGACGAGCAGTACTTC
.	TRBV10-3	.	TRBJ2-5	CAISVGNETQYF	TGTGCCATCAGTGTTGGCAATGAGACCCAGTACTTC
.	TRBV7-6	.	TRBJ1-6	CASSLAVQSYNSPLHF	TGTGCCAGCAGCTTAGCGGTACAATCCTATAATTCACCCCTCCACTTT
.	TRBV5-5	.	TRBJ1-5	CASTPAVSSNQPQHF	TGTGCCAGCACCCCGGCGGTATCGTCCAATCAGCCCCAGCATTTT
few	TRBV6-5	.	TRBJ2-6	CASSQKPGHLAGANVLTF	TGTGCCAGCAGTCAAAAACCCGGGCACCTCGCTGGGGCCAACGTCCTGACTTTC
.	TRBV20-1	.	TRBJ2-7	CSANRVDRSYEQYF	TGCAGTGCAAACAGGGTCGACCGCTCCTACGAGCAGTACTTC
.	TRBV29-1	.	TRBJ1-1	CSVEEQTPEAFF	TGCAGCGTTGAAGAACAGACCCCTGAAGCTTTCTTT
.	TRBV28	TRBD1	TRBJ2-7	CASSLTQGNEQYF	TGTGCCAGCAGTTTAACACAGGGGAACGAGCAGTACTTC
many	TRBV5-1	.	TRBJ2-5	CASSLRGNPETQYF	TGCGCCAGCAGCTTGCGAGGGAATCCGGAGACCCAGTACTTC
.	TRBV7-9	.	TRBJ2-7	CASSQGMTVTYEQYF	TGTGCCAGCAGTCAGGGGATGACAGTGACCTACGAGCAGTACTTC
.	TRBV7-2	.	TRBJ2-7	CASSPTRKGLGEDEQYF	TGTGCCAGCAGCCCTACCCGCAAGGGACTGGGGGAGGACGAGCAGTACTTC
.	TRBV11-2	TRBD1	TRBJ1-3	CASSPLQGARWNTIYF	TGTGCCAGCAGCCCATTACAGGGGGCAAGGTGGAACACCATATATTTT
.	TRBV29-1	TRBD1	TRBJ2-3	CSVGTGRTDTQYF	TGCAGCGTTGGGACAGGGCGCACAGATACGCAGTATTTT
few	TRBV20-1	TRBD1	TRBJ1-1	CSARPFSTGRHTEAFF	TGCAGTGCTAGACCGTTTTCGACAGGGCGGCACACTGAAGCTTTCTTT
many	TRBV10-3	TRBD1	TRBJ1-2	CAISDSDRTARGTF	TGTGCCATCAGTGATTCGGACCGGACAGCCAGGGGGACCTTC
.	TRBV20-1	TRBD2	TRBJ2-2	CSGITSVNTGELFF	TGCAGTGGGATAACTAGCGTAAACACCGGGGAGCTGTTTTTT
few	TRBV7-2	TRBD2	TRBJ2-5	CASSLVGGGAETQYF	TGTGCCAGCAGCTTAGTCGGCGGGGGAGCAGAGACCCAGTACTTC
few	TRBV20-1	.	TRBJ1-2	CSARDPRGSYGYTF	TGCAGTGCTAGGGACCCCAGGGGAAGCTATGGCTACACCTTC
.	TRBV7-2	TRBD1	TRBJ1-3	CASRGTASYTIYF	TGTGCCAGCAGAGGGACAGCCAGTTACACCATATATTTT
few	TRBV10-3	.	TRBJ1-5	CAISQSEDQPQHF	TGTGCCATCAGCCAGTCCGAAGATCAGCCCCAGCATTTT
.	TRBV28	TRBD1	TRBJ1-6	CASRSTGTGSPLHF	TGTGCCAGCAGGTCGACAGGGACCGGGTCACCCCTCCACTTT
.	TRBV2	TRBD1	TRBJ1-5	CASSWGTGNNQPQHF	TGTGCCAGCAGTTGGGGGACAGGGAACAATCAGCCCCAGCATTTT
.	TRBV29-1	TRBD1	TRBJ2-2	CSVTGQGDTGELFF	TGCAGCGTCACCGGACAGGGAGACACCGGGGAGCTGTTTTTT
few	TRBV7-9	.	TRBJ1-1	CASSPQAKLNTEAFF	TGTGCCAGCAGCCCTCAGGCGAAGTTGAACACTGAAGCTTTCTTT
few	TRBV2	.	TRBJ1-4	CASSEAGFGTNEKLFF	TGTGCCAGCAGTGAAGCGGGGTTTGGCACTAATGAAAAACTGTTTTTT
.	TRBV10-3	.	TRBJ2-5	CAISEETESQEAQYF	TGTGCCATCAGTGAAGAAACAGAGTCCCAAGAGGCCCAGTACTTC
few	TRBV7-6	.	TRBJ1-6	CASSLAGGINSPLHF	TGTGCCAGCAGCTTAGCGGGCGGGATAAATTCACCCCTCCACTTT
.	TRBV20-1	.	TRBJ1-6	CSALSPAVYNSPLHF	TGCAGTGCATTGTCCCCAGCGGTATATAATTCACCCCTCCACTTT
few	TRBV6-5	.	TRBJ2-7	CASRDRDGVPYEQYF	TGTGCCAGCAGAGACCGGGACGGCGTCCCCTACGAGCAGTACTTC
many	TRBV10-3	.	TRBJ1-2	CAIMGVANYGYTF	TGTGCCATCATGGGGGTAGCTAACTATGGCTACACCTTC
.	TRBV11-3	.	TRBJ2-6	CASSARRTSGANVLTF	TGTGCCAGCAGCGCCAGGAGGACTTCTGGGGCCAACGTCCTGACTTTC
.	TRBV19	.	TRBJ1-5	CASSIEGSSKPQHF	TGTGCCAGTAGTATCGAGGGCTCATCCAAGCCCCAGCATTTT